The TCR beta chain described here comes from a study of cytomegalovirus exposure and HLA in healthy donors (dated by TCRdb to about 2017). Background for the entire study: An earlier analysis of 587 of the donors reported 276 Gb of sequence data and around 120 million unique TCR beta sequences obtained from around 170 million T cells. Rather than using new phenotypic data, the later analysis identified candidate immune exposures from TCR beta sequences and from how often those sequences occurred across donors. About 5 DR-DQ haplotypes were handled as single units for association and clustering, since linkage in the cohort was strong. An earlier analysis of more than 450 of the donors used high-throughput TCR beta sequencing to judge whether each TCR beta V gene segment behaved as functional or pseudogenic. Typing coverage differed by locus: A, B, C, DRB1 and DQB1 were typed in roughly 620-630 donors, DQA1 in about 560, DPA1 in around 610, and DPB1 in 472. Of the roughly 390 genotyped donors, 81% were placed in the genetic ancestry cluster associated with self-reported Caucasian donors. HLA typing covered class I and class II loci at four-digit resolution. Along with the roughly 670-subject first cohort, a separate validation cohort of over a hundred different subjects was used. About 300 gigabases of sequencing data and 80 million or so unique TCR sequences were included in an early release covering roughly 600 HLA-typed donors. Donor age, sex, ethnicity and CMV serostatus were compiled together with the repertoire data. All discovery cohort repertoires had been generated using a single sequencing platform. The study used immunosequencing to profile the T cell repertoires of hundreds of subjects and linked those repertoires to cytomegalovirus serostatus. A later genetic analysis took genome-wide SNP genotypes for about three fifths of the roughly 700 donors and used that subset as a discovery cohort. Among almost 400 genotyped donors of the cohort, an average of roughly 240,000 unique TCR beta nucleotide sequences were sequenced per donor, 15% to 20% of them non-productive. High-throughput TCR immunosequencing, statistical association of individual TCRs with disease status, and machine learning were combined to predict cytomegalovirus infection status. The aim of the study was to test whether cataloging public T cell receptors could identify signatures of past pathogen exposure. In a later analysis, previously published TCR beta repertoires from 500 to 750 donors were re-analyzed and high-resolution HLA genotyping was added so that TCR occurrence patterns could be studied. General findings and caveats noted by the study authors: In a later analysis, the rate of TCR association differed among HLA loci, with DRB1 alleles having the most associated TCRs and HLA-C alleles having the fewest. V-gene and J-gene trimming of TCR beta chains was associated with a missense DCLRE1C variant in a later genetic analysis, and the association was replicated in an independent cohort. A further reported finding was that TCR beta sequences accurately predicted the HLA-A and HLA-B alleles for most subjects in the first cohort. Correlated functional status among segregating V segments might be attributable to linkage disequilibrium, but an unknown experimental factor could not be ruled out. Because counts were too low, 15 to 20 rarely observed V segments, including chromosome 9 orphons, were excluded from the earlier analysis of 500 to 700 of the donors. The 87-base-pair reads could not distinguish some IMGT-functional V segments, including TRBV6-2 and TRBV6-3, so those segments were excluded. It was suggested by the authors that the approach could potentially be generalized to other disease states and immunological phenotypes. Compared with equally common non-associated chains, HLA-associated TCR beta chains in a later analysis were more clonally expanded and had lower generation probabilities. Compared with the approximately 600-donor mean, donors in an Asian-associated ancestry cluster had fewer N-insertions in productive TCRs, according to a later genetic analysis. A later analysis associated about 18,000 TCR beta sequences with specific HLA alleles at a false discovery rate of 0.05. The study listed 164 TCR beta chains as associated with cytomegalovirus. In a later analysis, most CMV-associated TCR beta chains were found to appear HLA-restricted, with HLA associations seemingly driven largely by CMV exposure. For the cohort, immune exposure information was limited to CMV serostatus. Several of the top co-occurrence clusters appeared to be linked to parvovirus B19, influenza, CMV and Epstein-Barr virus, according to a later analysis. In both the original and validation cohorts, the classifier was reported to diagnose cytomegalovirus status with high specificity and sensitivity. In an earlier analysis of around 500 of the donors, most TCR beta V segments appeared in productive rearrangements about 87% or about 30% of the time, broadly matching IMGT annotations. Presence/absence analyses assumed roughly uniform sequencing depth across donors, an assumption that may not hold. In this cohort, only TCR beta chains were sequenced, and detectable features were limited by the absence of alpha or paired-chain data. While some public TCRs were present in many individuals, most TCR sequences turned up only very rarely across donors. In vitro tests confirmed that a few of the cytomegalovirus-associated TCR beta chains recognize cytomegalovirus antigens. Because some donors lacked HLA typing at each locus, the association tests relied only on the typed subset. When HLA alleles, especially DR and DQ, strongly co-occurred, attributing TCR associations to individual alleles was difficult. A cluster of highly shared sequence variants was judged likely to represent a technical artifact of the sequencing pipeline.

The library was generated by the immunoSEQ multiplex PCR assay. The multiplex PCR relied on a mix of 60 forward primers for TCR Vbeta segments and 13 reverse primers for TCR Jbeta segments. A multiplex PCR assay on genomic DNA amplified the CDR3 region of rearranged TCR beta genes. The Illumina HiSeq System was used to sequence the amplified TCR beta libraries as 87-base-pair reads. Per the original workflow: Across the 500 to 750 repertoires, a later analysis counted some 81 million unique TCR beta chains, roughly 11 million of which were shared by at least two donors. Raw reads were error-corrected and collapsed into unique sequences by a nearest-neighbor algorithm in which closely related sequences were merged to remove PCR and sequencing errors. Alignment of CDR3 sequences to IMGT reference sequences was used to assign V, D and J gene segments. For a sequence to be retained, a match of at least six nucleotides was required to both a V gene segment and a J gene segment. A rearrangement counted as productive if the CDR3 had no stop codons and remained in frame with V and J, and every other rearrangement counted as non-productive. Following IMGT convention, CDR3 was defined as the stretch from the second conserved V-encoded cysteine to the conserved J-encoded phenylalanine. Sequences without an unambiguous match to a single V gene segment were excluded from the earlier analysis of approximately 600 of the donors. An earlier analysis of some 500 of the donors classified V segments as functional when productive rearrangements were above 56.7% and as segregating when the standard deviation between donors was above 5%. A statistical classification framework was built for diagnosing cytomegalovirus status from the catalog of TCR beta chain sequences. A later analysis assigned V and J genes by comparing TCR nucleotide sequences with IMGT/GENE-DB human TR gene sequences. In a later analysis, CDR3 sequences and most-parsimonious VDJ recombination scenarios were assigned using the TCRdist pipeline. In a later analysis, each TCR beta chain was defined by its CDR3 amino acid sequence together with its V-gene family, and reads without a unique V-gene family were excluded. To address suspected cross-contamination and a sequencing artifact, a later analysis removed around 600 highly shared, low-generation-probability nucleotide sequences. In a later analysis, a clonal expansion index for each public chain was calculated from normalized within-repertoire ranks of inferred template counts. Generation probabilities in a later analysis came from a VDJ recombination model fitted to out-of-frame rearrangements, and those results were checked against IGoR. Hypergeometric tests were used in a later analysis to score TCR-TCR, TCR-HLA and TCR-CMV co-occurrence, with a repertoire-size bias correction applied to the TCR pairs. In a later analysis, false discovery rates were estimated by permuting HLA or CMV assignments 20 times. In a later analysis, co-occurring TCRs were grouped using DBSCAN, with TCRdist sequence similarity added in when clustering inside HLA-allele-positive subsets. Repertoires with fewer than 30,000 or more than 120,000 public chains, plus five repertoires with anomalous nucleotide sharing, were excluded from co-occurrence clustering. Entries here come from immuneACCESS through TCRdb and include only in-frame sequences with V and J called. Some clones fail to appear in such tables; in the studies checked, an unresolved V gene covers under half of the shortfall, and the cause of the remainder is unknown. That table gives V, J and clone size, and the DNA gave D and trimming. The sample table lists about 160,000 clones, over 70% of them with a count of one. Approximately 6.8% of the sample goes to the ten largest clones.

Via the germline V gene, CDR1 is MNHNS and CDR2 SASEGT. V lost 8 bases and J lost 10 bases; the stretch between them is 12 bases long. The CDR3, cysteine through phenylalanine, is 11 amino acids long. The read is trimmed to its CDR3 DNA, 33 bases read in frame from base 1. The cohort comprised approximately 700 healthy bone marrow donors. All cohort members were sampled while nominally healthy, although unrecorded immune exposures were likely present. The donor was CMV seropositive and was included in the group of 300 or so seropositive cohort members. A peripheral blood sample was provided by each donor, and peripheral blood mononuclear cells were used for TCR beta sequencing. Genomic DNA extraction from the blood cell samples was performed with the Qiagen DNeasy Blood Extraction Kit. On this clone itself: It has no known antigen specificity. The record has no base qualities; no much larger clone is one base away.

The sequencing input was PBMCs. This TCR was sampled from a woman aged 35 to 49 in good health and CMV-seropositive. The rearrangement joined TRBV6-1 to TRBJ2-1; perhaps TRBD2 is the D gene, with 5 bases matching. The CDR3 region reads CASHIPGEQFF. The sequence in DNA is TGTGCCAGCCACATCCCGGGGGAGCAGTTCTTC.